Each of the 9 T cell receptor beta chains below was sequenced from the same sample in a study of T-cell reconstitution after alpha-beta-depleted transplantation in children. Researchers prepared the TCRbeta library using unique molecular identifiers, the study reports. TCRdb fed the PCR reads into MiXCR, producing one record per CDR3 protein. Of hundreds of thousands of distinct CDR3 sequences listed, around 15% are singletons. The sequencing used PBMCs, mostly from graft donor cells, collected 360 days after TCRalphabeta/CD19-depleted stem cell transplant. These receptors all come from a boy under three years old who had a stem cell transplant for Wiskott-Aldrich syndrome, so the T cells may come from the graft donor.

V gene TRBV7-2 combines with J gene TRBJ2-7; D assignment may be TRBD1 or TRBD2 (6 bases each). Trimming cost V 2 bases and J 2 bases, with 16 bases left between them. Germline V gene lookup returns CDR1 SGHTA and CDR2 FQGNSA. CDR3 length equals 16 residues. CDR3 coding DNA: TGTGCCAGCAGCTTAAAAGGGGGGACACCCACCTACGAGCAGTACTTC. This sequence encodes CASSLKGGTPTYEQYF.

In its sample, this clonotype was seen many times. The chain is built from TRBV12-3 or TRBV12-4 and TRBJ2-2; D unresolved. This CDR3 spans 16 amino acids. Trimming removed 0 bases from V and 1 base from J, with 9 bases in between. This CDR3 is CASSLARTGNTGELFF. The DNA of the CDR3 is TGTGCCAGCAGTTTAGCCCGGACGGGGAACACCGGGGAGCTGTTTTTT.

This clonotype turned up a few times. The rearrangement uses TRBV6-1 and TRBJ1-6; D possibly corresponds to TRBD1 (5 bases). CDR3 length: 13 amino acids. Germline CDR1 MNHNS, CDR2 SASEGT. Trimming cost V 5 bases and J 8 bases, with 10 bases left between them. The CDR3: CASSRRGDSPLHF. Here the CDR3 DNA reads TGTGCCAGCAGTAGGCGAGGGGATTCACCCCTCCACTTT.

The chain has TRBV6-5 and TRBJ2-2; tentatively, D is TRBD2 (6 bases). The V end lost 2 bases, the J end lost 4 bases, and 11 bases lay between the germline ends. The CDR3 extends over 15 amino acids. Germline-derived CDR1 and CDR2 are MNHEY and SVGAGI. CDR3 amino acids: CASSYGRGITGELFF. For the CDR3, the DNA is TGTGCCAGCAGTTACGGGCGGGGTATCACCGGGGAGCTGTTTTTT.

This clonotype has a handful of counts. The chain has TRBV4-1 and TRBJ1-2; D possibly corresponds to TRBD1 (6 bases). Deletions cut 1 base from V and 6 bases from J, with 15 bases between. Germline V CDR1 and CDR2: MGHRA, YSYEKL. This CDR3 is built from 15 residues. The CDR3 bases are TGCGCCAGCAGCCAAGTCTTCGGACAGATGGATGGCTACACCTTC. Encoded protein: CASSQVFGQMDGYTF.

This clonotype was picked up a small number of times. The V call is TRBV29-1, the J call TRBJ2-2, with D tentatively TRBD2 (5 bases). The V gene lost 4 bases and the J gene lost 7 bases, with 10 bases spanning the gap. This CDR3 region has 12 residues. Germline-derived CDR1 and CDR2 are SQVTM and ANQGSEA. The CDR3 protein is CSVGGFDGELFF. The CDR3 region has the DNA TGCAGCGTTGGAGGGTTTGACGGGGAGCTGTTTTTT.

This clonotype was picked up many times. The genes are TRBV12-3 or TRBV12-4 and TRBJ2-1; D not certain. The CDR3 covers 14 residues. V was trimmed by 4 bases and J by 5 bases, leaving 12 bases between them. The CDR3 sequence is CASSYGPGHNEQFF. DNA for the CDR3: TGTGCCAGCAGTTACGGGCCAGGACACAATGAGCAGTTCTTC.

This clonotype has ten or more counts. The V call is TRBV5-1, the J call TRBJ2-5; D may be TRBD1 or TRBD2 (5 bases each). Trimming stripped 3 bases from V and 1 base from J, with 10 bases between. The CDR3 is 14 amino acids. Germline CDR1 SGHRS, CDR2 YFSETQ. In DNA form, the CDR3 reads TGCGCCAGCAGCTCGGGACCTTTCCAAGAGACCCAGTACTTC. It yields the protein CASSSGPFQETQYF.

J is TRBJ2-5 and V is TRBV4-3, with D perhaps given as TRBD1 or TRBD2 (5 bases each). The CDR3 has 15 residues. Germline V gives CDR1 LGHNA, CDR2 YSLEER. Trimming left V 0 bases short and J 1 base short, with 9 bases between. CDR3 loop: CASSQDGTPQETQYF. CDR3 DNA sequence: TGCGCCAGCAGCCAAGACGGGACCCCCCAAGAGACCCAGTACTTC.